These T cell receptor beta chains were read from a single sample in a study of CD8+ T cells in alopecia areata. Sequencing used immunoSEQ multiplex PCR; TCRdb keeps in-frame clones, though not all of them. This sample has 200,000 to 250,000 clones; under 60% occur once, and the top ten carry about 1.6%. Here the sequenced sample was CD4+ T cells sorted from blood, taken at week 4, from a patient treated with tofacitinib. Every receptor here comes from a human donor with alopecia areata. The CDR3 runs from the conserved cysteine through the conserved F or W. The D gene is left open where the match is weak. Rows may omit the clone size; those that give it use once, few, many or a size class.

TRBJ2-5 | TRBV15 | 16 | few | TRBD1 | CATSRQGQGRGETQYF | TGTGCCACCAGCAGGCAGGGACAGGGAAGGGGAGAGACCCAGTACTTC
TRBJ1-2 | TRBV5-1 | 19 | NA | NA | CASSLRSWTLAGRDYGYTF | TGCGCCAGCAGCCTCCGTTCTTGGACCCTGGCGGGAAGGGACTATGGCTACACCTTC
TRBJ1-4 | TRBV7-2 | 14 | NA | NA | CASSLQGSNEKLFF | TGTGCCAGCAGCTTGCAGGGATCTAATGAAAAACTGTTTTTT
TRBJ2-1 | TRBV29-1 | 13 | few | NA | CSVGKNRYNEQFF | TGCAGCGTTGGAAAAAATAGATACAATGAGCAGTTCTTC
TRBJ2-3 | TRBV7-2 | 14 | NA | TRBD2 | CASSSRGGTDTQYF | TGTGCCAGCAGCTCCCGGGGGGGCACAGATACGCAGTATTTT
TRBJ2-7 | TRBV29-1 | 14 | few | TRBD1 | CSVASGTGIYEQYF | TGCAGCGTTGCCTCCGGGACAGGGATCTACGAGCAGTACTTC
TRBJ1-4 | TRBV2 | 14 | NA | TRBD1 | CASSGGTGREKLFF | TGTGCCAGCAGTGGTGGGACAGGGAGAGAAAAACTGTTTTTT
TRBJ2-1 | TRBV5-1 | 16 | few | TRBD2 | CASSLRPSGGANEQFF | TGCGCCAGCAGCTTGAGACCTAGCGGGGGGGCCAATGAGCAGTTCTTC
TRBJ2-1 | TRBV9 | 15 | NA | TRBD2 | CASSVFPGLNNEQFF | TGTGCCAGCAGCGTCTTCCCGGGACTAAACAATGAGCAGTTCTTC
TRBJ1-2 | TRBV5-1 | 15 | NA | NA | CASSLASGLTEGYTF | TGCGCCAGCAGCTTGGCATCGGGACTGACGGAGGGCTACACCTTC
TRBJ2-3 | TRBV5-4 | 13 | NA | NA | CASSPKGTDTQYF | TGTGCCAGCAGCCCCAAGGGCACAGATACGCAGTATTTT
TRBJ1-6 | TRBV25-1 | 17 | once | TRBD1 | CASSTPGTGAVGSPLHF | TGTGCCAGCAGTACCCCCGGGACAGGGGCCGTTGGATCACCCCTCCACTTT
TRBJ1-6 | TRBV7-2 | 11 | few | NA | CASQENSPLHF | TGTGCCAGTCAAGAGAATTCACCCCTCCACTTT
TRBJ2-7 | TRBV15 | 15 | NA | TRBD2 | CATSREGGGAYEQYF | TGTGCCACCAGCAGAGAGGGCGGGGGGGCCTACGAGCAGTACTTC
TRBJ2-3 | TRBV2 | 15 | NA | NA | CASSGRLAGTDTQYF | TGTGCCAGCAGTGGAAGATTGGCAGGCACAGATACGCAGTATTTT
TRBJ2-1 | TRBV11-3 | 13 | NA | TRBD2 | CASSSERGGSQFF | TGTGCCAGCAGCTCGGAGCGGGGGGGATCGCAGTTCTTC
TRBJ1-4 | TRBV27 | 14 | NA | TRBD1 | CASRPTGQVGALFF | TGTGCCAGCAGACCAACAGGACAGGTTGGCGCACTGTTTTTT
TRBJ2-3 | TRBV5-1 | 14 | NA | TRBD2 | CASSTSTSPDTQYF | TGCGCCAGCAGCACCTCGACTAGCCCAGATACGCAGTATTTT
TRBJ2-5 | TRBV11-2 | 17 | NA | TRBD2 | CASSKIISGGSKETQYF | TGTGCCAGCAGCAAGATAATTAGCGGGGGGTCTAAAGAGACCCAGTACTTC
TRBJ1-6 | TRBV7-9 | 16 | NA | TRBD1 | CASSYSPGQGDSPLHF | TGTGCCAGCAGCTACTCTCCCGGACAGGGGGATTCACCCCTCCACTTT
TRBJ1-1 | TRBV30 | 15 | few | NA | CAWSYPDRRNTEAFF | TGTGCCTGGAGCTACCCGGACCGACGGAACACTGAAGCTTTCTTT
TRBJ1-1 | TRBV2 | 13 | NA | NA | CASSLESYTEAFF | TGTGCCAGCAGCCTAGAGTCGTACACTGAAGCTTTCTTT
TRBJ1-1 | TRBV5-6 | 14 | NA | NA | CASSHGTLNTEAFF | TGTGCCAGCAGCCACGGGACATTGAACACTGAAGCTTTCTTT
TRBJ1-5 | TRBV7-2 | 13 | NA | NA | CASSFSTNQPQHF | TGTGCCAGCAGCTTCAGTACCAATCAGCCCCAGCATTTT
TRBJ1-1 | TRBV30 | 15 | NA | NA | CAWRTLDSGGTEAFF | TGTGCCTGGAGGACCCTGGACTCGGGGGGCACTGAAGCTTTCTTT
TRBJ1-4 | TRBV30 | 16 | NA | NA | CAWSVRRTSPNEKLFF | TGTGCCTGGAGTGTACGCAGGACAAGCCCCAATGAAAAACTGTTTTTT
TRBJ2-5 | TRBV14 | 11 | few | NA | CASSQEETQYF | TGTGCCAGCAGCCAAGAAGAGACCCAGTACTTC
TRBJ1-4 | TRBV4-2 | 14 | few | NA | CASSQVRDNEKLFF | TGTGCCAGCAGCCAAGTCAGGGACAATGAAAAACTGTTTTTT
TRBJ2-3 | TRBV25-1 | 16 | NA | TRBD2 | CASSEYRGGRGDTQYF | TGTGCCAGCAGTGAATACCGGGGGGGCCGGGGAGATACGCAGTATTTT
TRBJ1-1 | TRBV11-2 | 17 | once | NA | CASSPTLTRGRDTEAFF | TGTGCCAGCAGCCCCACTCTGACCCGGGGAAGGGACACTGAAGCTTTCTTT
TRBJ2-5 | TRBV27 | 15 | NA | NA | CASSLDSRGVETQYF | TGTGCCAGCAGTTTAGACTCGCGTGGGGTAGAGACCCAGTACTTC
TRBJ2-4 | TRBV2 | 13 | NA | TRBD1 | CASRGGTGTIQYF | TGTGCCAGCAGGGGAGGGACAGGGACCATTCAGTACTTC
TRBJ2-1 | TRBV2 | 13 | NA | NA | CASSNRDNNEQFF | TGTGCCAGCAGCAACCGGGACAACAATGAGCAGTTCTTC
TRBJ2-1 | TRBV5-1 | 18 | NA | TRBD1 | CASSTPKGAPSSYNEQFF | TGCGCCAGCAGCACCCCCAAGGGGGCACCAAGCTCCTACAATGAGCAGTTCTTC
TRBJ2-2 | TRBV28 | 15 | many | NA | CASSLVGKGSGELFF | TGTGCCAGCAGTTTGGTGGGGAAGGGGTCCGGGGAGCTGTTTTTT
TRBJ2-7 | TRBV7-8 | 17 | NA | NA | CASRPRRGRGRLGEQYF | TGTGCCAGCAGACCCCGAAGGGGGAGGGGGCGCCTCGGCGAGCAGTACTTC
TRBJ1-3 | TRBV29-1 | 13 | few | NA | CSAGRGPGNTIYF | TGCAGCGCGGGAAGGGGACCTGGAAACACCATATATTTT
TRBJ2-3 | TRBV29-1 | 15 | few | TRBD2 | CSAGTSGGAVDTQYF | TGCAGTGCCGGGACTAGCGGGGGGGCCGTGGATACGCAGTATTTT
TRBJ2-7 | TRBV7-2 | 12 | NA | NA | CASSLSGYEQYF | TGTGCCAGCAGCCTCAGCGGGTACGAGCAGTACTTC
TRBJ1-1 | TRBV5-1 | 13 | NA | NA | CASSLIGDGEAFF | TGCGCCAGCAGCTTGATCGGGGACGGGGAAGCTTTCTTT
TRBJ2-5 | TRBV30 | 13 | NA | NA | CAWSARVQETQYF | TGTGCCTGGAGTGCCAGAGTACAAGAGACCCAGTACTTC
TRBJ1-5 | TRBV30 | 12 | once | NA | CAWDSSNQPQHF | TGTGCCTGGGACAGTAGCAATCAGCCCCAGCATTTT
TRBJ2-7 | TRBV29-1 | 12 | few | NA | CSAALAYDEQYF | TGCAGCGCCGCTCTGGCGTACGACGAGCAGTACTTC
TRBJ2-7 | TRBV2 | 13 | NA | NA | CASKADASYEQYF | TGTGCCAGCAAAGCTGATGCCTCCTACGAGCAGTACTTC
TRBJ2-6 | TRBV27 | 17 | many | NA | CASSHGQFRSGANVLTF | TGTGCCAGCAGTCACGGACAGTTTCGCTCTGGGGCCAACGTCCTGACTTTC
TRBJ2-7 | TRBV29-1 | 13 | NA | NA | CSVKLGSSYEQYF | TGCAGCGTGAAGCTAGGAAGCTCCTACGAGCAGTACTTC